This TCR beta chain was recovered during a study of T cell responses to AZD1222 COVID-19 vaccine. Here immunoSEQ multiplex PCR was the method, and the copy in TCRdb shows in-frame clones only, minus some. The sample has around 180,000 clones, about 88% seen once. The sample here was peripheral blood, taken 28 days after the second AZD1222 dose. The TCR sequence derives from an adult who received the AZD1222 COVID-19 vaccine.

The CDR3 DNA follows: TGTGCCAGCAGTTACTCGAACAGGCCATCCCCCAACGAGCAGTACTTC. This gives the protein CASSYSNRPSPNEQYF. The chain has TRBV6-5 and TRBJ2-7, with D maybe TRBD1 (5 bases). V gave up 0 bases and J gave up 5 bases, with 17 bases separating them. The CDR3 is 16 amino acids. Germline CDR1 MNHEY, CDR2 SVGAGI.